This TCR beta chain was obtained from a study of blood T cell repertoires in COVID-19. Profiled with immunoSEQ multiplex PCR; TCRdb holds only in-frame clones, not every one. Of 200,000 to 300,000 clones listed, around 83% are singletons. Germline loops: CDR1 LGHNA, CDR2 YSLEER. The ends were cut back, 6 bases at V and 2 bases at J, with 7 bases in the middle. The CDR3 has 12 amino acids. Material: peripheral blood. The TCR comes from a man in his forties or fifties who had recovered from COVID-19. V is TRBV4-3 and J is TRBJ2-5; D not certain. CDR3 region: CASSRGQETQYF. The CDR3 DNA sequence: TGCGCCAGCAGTCGAGGACAAGAGACCCAGTACTTC.